This passage covers 30 T cell receptor beta chains from one sample sequenced in a study of CD8+ T cells in alopecia areata. The pooled cutaneous lymph node cells were sorted using several markers (CD4, CD8alpha, NKG2D, NKG2ACE and others). In each case, RNA was isolated and then reverse transcribed into cDNA as the sequencing template. TCRdb keeps only in-frame clones here, not all; method: immunoSEQ multiplex PCR. In total the sample includes just over 3,500 clones, none of them seen once. The sequenced sample was CD8+ T cells sorted from a lymph node. The receptors were sampled from a C3H/HeJ mouse with alopecia areata. The strain bears MHC haplotype H2-k.

This clone occurred a few times. Genes and germline are mouse. The CDR3 end is not reached by the read, which stops 4 residues before it; the germline J gene fills it in. The chain carries TRBV13-2 and TRBJ2-7, with 10 bases lining up with TRBD2. The germline gives CDR1 NNHNN, CDR2 SYGAGS (reference sequence). V gave up 5 bases and J gave up 3 bases; unmatched junction bases: 2. This CDR3 has 13 residues. The CDR3 loop is CASGDWGSYEQYF. The part of the CDR3 DNA that was read is TGTGCCAGCGGGGACTGGGGGAGCTAT.

By proportion, this clone is medium-sized (0.01 to 0.1%). Germline and genes: mouse. The read finishes 4 residues shy of the CDR3 end, and the germline J gene is used to complete it. The V call is TRBV1, the J call TRBJ2-3; D may be TRBD1 (5 bases). This CDR3 contains 15 residues. Germline loops: CDR1 NSQYPW, CDR2 LRSPGD (reference sequence). V lost 2 bases and J 0 bases, leaving 9 bases between the germline ends. The covered CDR3 bases are TGCACCTGCAGTGCATCGACAGTTAGTGCAGAA. Amino acid sequence: CTCSASTVSAE. The whole CDR3 reads CTCSASTVSAETLYF. The variable domain in full, completed from reference TRBV1 and TRBJ2-3, reads VTLLEQNPRWRLVPRGQAVNLRCILKNSQYPWMSWYQQDLQKQLQWLFTLRSPGDKEVKSLPGADYLATRVTDTELRLQVANMSQGRTLYCTCSASTVSAETLYFGSGTRLTVL.

The table lists this clone with a few counts. The germline and genes are mouse ones. The read comes to an end 4 residues before the CDR3 does, leaving the germline J gene to fill in the end. Other DNA variants within this sample encode the same CDR3. The chain is built from TRBV4 and TRBJ2-7; no clear D. Trimming cost V 5 bases and J 1 base, with 3 bases left between them. In germline, CDR1 is LGHDT, CDR2 YNNKQL (reference sequence). This CDR3 has 11 residues. CDR3 bases read: TGTGCCAGCAGCCCTTCCTAT. Amino acids: CASSPSY. The entire CDR3 protein reads CASSPSYEQYF.

This clone has ten or more counts. Germline and genes: mouse. The read stops 4 residues short of the end of the CDR3; the missing end is completed from the germline J gene. The V gene is TRBV13-3, the J gene TRBJ2-7; D is uncertain. CDR1 is NNHDY, CDR2 SYVADS, per germline. The CDR3 consists of 13 residues. The V end was cut by 2 bases, the J end by 0 bases, with 6 bases between. CDR3 sequence reads: CASSEQSSYEQYF. CDR3 DNA, as far as it was read: TGTGCCAGCAGTGAACAGAGCTCCTAT.

At least ten counts were recorded for this clone. Any gene name here is a mouse gene name. The sequence runs out 4 residues before the end of the CDR3; the remainder is reconstructed from the germline J gene. The chain employs TRBV13-2 and TRBJ1-1; D possibly corresponds to TRBD1 (5 bases). CDR1 is NNHNN and CDR2 is SYGAGS in the germline V gene (reference sequence). CDR3 length: 12 amino acids. Trimming left V 6 bases short and J 1 base short, with 7 bases between. Here the CDR3 reads CASAGRNTEVFF. CDR3 DNA, as far as it was read: TGTGCCAGCGCAGGGAGAAACACA.

This clone came up many times. The gene names here belong to mouse. Read coverage stops 4 residues before the CDR3 terminus; the germline J gene supplies the remainder. The chain links TRBV31 to TRBJ2-5; 9 nucleotides agree with TRBD1. This CDR3 spans 16 amino acids. The ends lost 4 bases at V and 0 bases at J; junction bases unmatched: 8. CDR1 GKSSPN and CDR2 SITVG come from the germline V gene. CDR3: CAWTSGTGSNQDTQYF. The part of the CDR3 DNA that was read is TGTGCCTGGACCTCAGGGACAGGGAGTAACCAAGAC.

This clone was counted many times. Gene names and germline match the mouse. Coverage ceases 4 residues before the CDR3 finishes, and the germline J gene fills in the end. The genes are TRBV13-2 and TRBJ1-2; TRBD1 might be the D (5 bases). The germline V gene has CDR1 NNHNN and CDR2 SYGAGS (reference sequence). V lost 0 bases to trimming and J lost 0 bases, with 9 bases between them. The CDR3 consists of 15 residues. Here the CDR3 reads CASGDAWGANSDYTF. Partial CDR3 DNA: TGTGCCAGCGGTGATGCATGGGGGGCAAACTCC.

In its sample, this clone is medium-sized (0.01 to 0.1%). Mouse gene names and germline throughout. The read is 4 residues too short to cover the CDR3 end, so that end is filled in from the germline J gene. V is TRBV13-1 and J is TRBJ2-3; a weak D match, TRBD1 (6 bases). Trimming cost V 3 bases and J 0 bases, with 11 bases left between them. This CDR3 is 15 amino acids long. CDR1 NSHNY and CDR2 SYGAGN come from the germline V gene. The CDR3: CASSVRDTSAETLYF. The DNA read from the CDR3 is TGTGCCAGCAGTGTCCGGGACACTAGTGCAGAA.

In its sample, this clone ranks as medium-sized. Gene names are mouse gene names. The sequenced fragment ends 4 residues before the CDR3 boundary, so the rest is inferred from the germline J gene. The rearrangement joins TRBV13-1 to TRBJ1-2, with 9 bases identical to TRBD1. CDR1 is NSHNY and CDR2 is SYGAGN in the germline V gene. The CDR3 covers 16 residues. The V gene end was trimmed by 2 bases and the J gene end by 0 bases; junction bases not matched to a gene: 5. The DNA read from the CDR3 is TGTGCCAGCAGTGACCGGGGACAGGGAGCAAACTCC. It yields the protein CASSDRGQGANS. The CDR3 in its entirety is CASSDRGQGANSDYTF.

This clone was found many times. Gene names and germline refer to mouse. Coverage ceases 4 residues before the CDR3 finishes, and the germline J gene fills in the end. This rearrangement joins TRBV31 to TRBJ2-7, with 13 positions matching TRBD2. The CDR3 has 14 residues. Germline loops: CDR1 GKSSPN, CDR2 SITVG. CDR3 amino acids: CAWSLGTGGDEQYF. The sequenced CDR3 bases are TGTGCCTGGAGTCTGGGGACTGGGGGGGAT. The full variable domain, rest sourced from reference TRBV31 and TRBJ2-7, is AQTIHQWPVAEIKAVGSPLSLGCTIKGKSSPNLYWYWQATGGTLQQLFYSITVGQVESVVQLNLSASRPKDDQFILSTEKLLLSHSGFYLCAWSLGTGGDEQYFGPGTRLTVL.

This clone is medium-sized by share. Mouse germline and gene names are used. The read terminates 4 residues before the CDR3 end, so the remaining end is supplied by the germline J gene. The chain is built from TRBV1 and TRBJ2-5; TRBD1 matches at 7 bases. Per the germline V gene, CDR1 is NSQYPW and CDR2 is LRSPGD (reference sequence). This CDR3 is built from 13 residues. CDR3 sequence: CTCSDRDRDTQYF. Incomplete CDR3 DNA: TGCACCTGCAGTGACCGGGACAGAGAC.

About this clone itself: Mouse names are used for the genes. The read falls 4 residues short of the CDR3 end, and the missing part is taken from the germline J gene. V is TRBV24 and J is TRBJ2-5; 11 bases are a match to TRBD1. Germline V CDR1 and CDR2: KGHTA, FRNEEI. The CDR3 covers 17 residues. J gave up 3 bases and V 2 bases, and 7 bases lay outside the gene matches. The CDR3 bases that were read are TGTGCCAGCAGTCTGGTCAGCGGGACAGGGGGACAAGAC. Translating gives CASSLVSGTGGQD. The whole CDR3 protein reads CASSLVSGTGGQDTQYF.

This clone was seen repeatedly, ten times or more. Gene names denote mouse genes. Read coverage stops 4 residues before the CDR3 terminus; the germline J gene supplies the remainder. The chain combines TRBV13-3 with TRBJ2-5; TRBD1 aligns across 7 bases. Germline V gene lookup returns CDR1 NNHDY and CDR2 SYVADS. CDR3 length equals 14 residues. The trim removed 2 bases at V and 2 bases at J, leaving 2 bases unmatched. The DNA read from the CDR3 is TGTGCCAGCAGTGACGACAGGGTCCAAGAC. Its translation: CASSDDRVQD. The CDR3 in its entirety is CASSDDRVQDTQYF.

This clone was seen at least ten times. Any gene name here is a mouse gene name. The missing CDR3 end, 4 residues past where the read stops, is filled in from the germline J gene. The gene calls are TRBV13-2 and TRBJ2-5, with D perhaps TRBD1 (5 bases). CDR3 length: 15 amino acids. The V gene's germline CDR1 is NNHNN and CDR2 SYGAGS (reference sequence). V lost 0 bases to trimming and J lost 3 bases, with 11 bases between them. The CDR3 sequence is CASGDGRQGQDTQYF. The CDR3 bases that were read are TGTGCCAGCGGTGATGGACGGCAGGGTCAAGAC.

As concerns this clone: Mouse gene names and germline throughout. The read terminates 4 residues before the CDR3 end, so the remaining end is supplied by the germline J gene. The rearrangement uses TRBV14 and TRBJ1-1, with D possibly TRBD1 on 5 matching bases. The germline gives CDR1 SGHDT, CDR2 FRDEAV. The CDR3 is 14 residues long. CDR3 in amino acids: CASSEGLGGREVFF. CDR3 DNA, as far as it was read: TGTGCCAGCAGTGAGGGACTGGGGGGGAGA.

This clone was observed at least ten times. Genes here carry mouse names. The read halts 4 residues ahead of the CDR3 end, with the missing end drawn from the germline J gene. The rearrangement links TRBV29 to TRBJ2-5, with 9 bases that match TRBD1. Germline assignment: CDR1 MSHET and CDR2 SYDVDS. The CDR3 has 15 residues. CDR3: CASSLPDRGRDTQYF. The sequenced part of the CDR3 DNA is TGTGCTAGCAGTTTACCGGACAGGGGAAGAGAC.

This clone was counted many times. Genes and germline are mouse. The read gets to within 4 residues of the CDR3 end, and the germline J gene fills in the rest. This sequence joins TRBV14 and TRBJ2-7; 7 bases line up with TRBD1. From germline, CDR1 is SGHDT and CDR2 FRDEAV. The CDR3 sequence is 14 residues long. CDR3 DNA (partial): TGTGCCAGCAGGCCCTCGGGACAGTCATAT. Residues: CASRPSGQSY. In full, the CDR3 reads CASRPSGQSYEQYF.

This clone was seen at least ten times. Gene names denote mouse genes. The DNA ends 3 residues before the CDR3 does, and the rest of the CDR3 is filled in from the germline J gene. The chain employs TRBV13-3 and TRBJ1-6; TRBD1 matches 8 bases. TRBJ1-6 is sorted into the ORF group, with uncertain function. Germline CDR1 is NNHDY and CDR2 is SYVADS. The trim removed 1 base at V and 7 bases at J, leaving 7 bases unmatched. This CDR3 region has 16 residues. The DNA read from the CDR3 is TGTGCCAGCAGTGATCGGGCAGGGGGCGACAATTCGCCC. Amino acid sequence: CASSDRAGGDNSP. The whole CDR3 reads CASSDRAGGDNSPLYF.

This clone was seen repeatedly, ten times or more. Gene names refer to mouse genes. The read ends 4 residues shy of where the CDR3 ends; the end is completed using the germline J gene. This sequence joins TRBV19 and TRBJ2-5; 12 positions agree with TRBD2. The CDR3 covers 15 residues. CDR1 FNHDT and CDR2 SITEND come from the germline V gene (reference sequence). Incomplete CDR3 DNA: TGTGCCAGCAGTATAAGGGACTGGGGGGAGGAC. This translates into CASSIRDWGED. The whole CDR3 region reads CASSIRDWGEDTQYF.

This clone was observed many times. The gene names given are mouse names. The read finishes 4 residues shy of the CDR3 end, and the germline J gene is used to complete it. This chain links TRBV29 with TRBJ1-2, with a weak D call TRBD1 (5 bases). The CDR3 is 13 amino acids. Germline CDR1 is MSHET and CDR2 is SYDVDS. V was shortened by 3 bases and J by 1 base, with 6 bases between the two germline ends. The sequenced part of the CDR3 DNA is TGTGCTAGCAGTTTGCAGGGAAACTCC. Encoded protein: CASSLQGNS. The complete CDR3 reads CASSLQGNSDYTF.

Many counts were recorded for this clone. These gene names are mouse names. The covered CDR3 bases are TGTGCCAGCAGTGATCTCAGCTCCTAT. Its translation: CASSDLSSY. In full, the CDR3 is CASSDLSSYEQYF. The rearrangement links TRBV13-1 to TRBJ2-7, with D unclear. The CDR3 extends 4 residues past the end of the read, so its final part is completed from the germline J gene. Germline-derived CDR1 and CDR2 are NSHNY and SYGAGN. This CDR3 is built from 13 residues. The V end lost 1 base, the J end lost 0 bases, and 5 bases lay between the germline ends.

Sample share makes this clone medium-sized. Mouse names are used for the genes. From the germline J gene comes the end of the CDR3, since the read stops 4 residues before it. This chain uses TRBV1 with TRBJ2-1; 10 nucleotides align to TRBD2. The germline CDR1 and CDR2 sequences are NSQYPW and LRSPGD (reference sequence). Losses at the gene ends were 0 bases for V and 6 bases for J; bases not matched to a gene: 2. This CDR3 spans 15 amino acids. CDR3 bases read: TGCACCTGCAGTGCAGACTGGGGGGGCCGTGCT. Its protein is CTCSADWGGRA. The complete CDR3 sequence is CTCSADWGGRAEQFF.

Many counts were recorded for this clone. These gene names are mouse names. CDR3 sequence reads: CASSGGTENTEVFF. The sequenced part of the CDR3 DNA is TGTGCCAGCAGTGGCGGGACAGAAAACACA. The chain links TRBV13-3 to TRBJ1-1; 7 bases agree with TRBD1. The CDR3 end lies 4 residues beyond the end of the read and is filled in from the germline J gene. The J segment lost 1 base and the V segment lost 3 bases, leaving 3 bases of the junction unmatched. Germline V gene lookup returns CDR1 NNHDY and CDR2 SYVADS. CDR3 length: 14 residues.

This clone was seen ten or more times. The germline and genes are mouse ones. The read comes to an end 4 residues before the CDR3 does, leaving the germline J gene to fill in the end. The rearrangement joins TRBV31 to TRBJ1-2, with 8 nucleotides matching TRBD1. CDR3 length: 15 amino acids. J gave up 0 bases and V 0 bases, and 3 bases lay outside the gene matches. Germline lookup yields CDR1 GKSSPN and CDR2 SITVG. CDR3: CAWSLGTGSNSDYTF. CDR3 bases read: TGTGCCTGGAGTCTGGGGACAGGATCAAACTCC.

This clone came up many times. Germline and genes: mouse. The CDR3 extends 4 residues past the end of the read, so its final part is completed from the germline J gene. The chain carries TRBV13-1 and TRBJ2-3; tentative D call: TRBD1 (5 bases). CDR1 NSHNY and CDR2 SYGAGN come from the germline V gene. The CDR3 is 13 residues long. V lost 0 bases and J 4 bases, leaving 6 bases between the germline ends. CDR3: CASSDEGTETLYF. The sequenced CDR3 bases are TGTGCCAGCAGTGATGAGGGGACAGAA.

By sample fraction, this clone is medium-sized. Gene and germline names: mouse. CDR3 bases read: TGCACCTGCAGTGCAGAGTCGCAGGGGTCCTATAATTCGCCC. Translation: CTCSAESQGSYNSP. The whole CDR3 sequence is CTCSAESQGSYNSPLYF. The gene calls are TRBV1 and TRBJ1-6, with D possibly being TRBD1 (6 bases). From the germline J gene comes the end of the CDR3, since the read stops 3 residues before it. TRBJ1-6 is sorted into the ORF group, with uncertain function. Germline V gene lookup returns CDR1 NSQYPW and CDR2 LRSPGD (reference sequence). The ends were cut back, 0 bases at V and 1 base at J, with 10 bases in the middle. The CDR3 consists of 17 residues.

This clone came up many times. Any gene name here is a mouse gene name. Read coverage stops 4 residues before the CDR3 terminus; the germline J gene supplies the remainder. The chain links TRBV13-2 to TRBJ1-2; TRBD1 is a possible D gene (6 bases). The length of the CDR3 is 15 residues. Germline CDR1 and CDR2: NNHNN and SYGAGS (reference sequence). V lost 1 base to trimming and J lost 0 bases, with 10 bases between them. Partial CDR3 DNA: TGTGCCAGCGGTGATAAGGACAGTGCAAACTCC. Translated: CASGDKDSANS. The full CDR3 is CASGDKDSANSDYTF.

This clone has a count of ten or more. All gene names here are mouse names. The observed sequence ends 4 residues before the CDR3 terminus, with the missing tail filled in from the germline J gene. V and J are TRBV31 and TRBJ1-2; tentative D call: TRBD1 (6 bases). Germline V lookup: CDR1 GKSSPN, CDR2 SITVG. The CDR3 sequence is 12 residues long. With 2 bases removed from V and 4 bases from J, the gap between germline ends came to 8 bases. Partial CDR3 DNA: TGTGCCTGGAGTGGCAGGGGCTCC. Protein sequence: CAWSGRGS. The CDR3, in full, reads CAWSGRGSDYTF. Drawing the rest from reference TRBV31 and TRBJ1-2, the complete variable domain is AQTIHQWPVAEIKAVGSPLSLGCTIKGKSSPNLYWYWQATGGTLQQLFYSITVGQVESVVQLNLSASRPKDDQFILSTEKLLLSHSGFYLCAWSGRGSDYTFGSGTRLLVI.

This clone was seen repeatedly, ten times or more. Mouse gene names apply. The read halts 4 residues ahead of the CDR3 end, with the missing end drawn from the germline J gene. This chain joins TRBV13-3 and TRBJ1-2; possibly TRBD1 for D (5 bases). Germline V gene sequence: CDR1 NNHDY, CDR2 SYVADS. This CDR3 spans 14 amino acids. V was cut by 2 bases and J by 3 bases, with 11 bases left in between. The part of the CDR3 DNA that was read is TGTGCCAGCAGTGACAGGGTGGGGGACTCC. Its translation is CASSDRVGDS. The entire CDR3 reads CASSDRVGDSDYTF.

This clone was detected ten times or more. The germline and genes are mouse ones. The observed sequence ends 4 residues before the CDR3 terminus, with the missing tail filled in from the germline J gene. J is TRBJ2-5 and V is TRBV13-3; TRBD2 agrees at 10 bases. Trimming at V came to 2 bases and at J to 1 base, leaving 1 base not matched to a gene. The CDR3 covers 15 residues. Germline CDR1 is NNHDY and CDR2 is SYVADS. CDR3 DNA, as far as it was read: TGTGCCAGCAGTGACGGGACTGGGGACCAAGAC. This translates into CASSDGTGDQD. The full CDR3 protein is CASSDGTGDQDTQYF.